This entry lists 24 T cell receptor beta chains sequenced from one sample in a study of T cell responses to AZD1222 COVID-19 vaccine. TCRdb's copy holds only in-frame clones and misses some; the assay was immunoSEQ multiplex PCR. The sample yields 90,000 to 95,000 clones, about 88% seen once. The material sequenced was peripheral blood, taken on day 0 of AZD1222 vaccination. Every receptor here comes from an adult in good health.

The chain carries TRBV28 and TRBJ2-7, with D possibly being TRBD1 or TRBD2 (7 bases each). Germline CDR1 MDHEN, CDR2 SYDVKM. CDR3 length equals 14 residues. Between the trimmed V and J ends, which lost 3 bases and 4 bases, there was a span of 13 bases. As DNA, the CDR3 is TGTGCCAGCAGTTTTGGGCAGGGGGGGTACGAGCAGTACTTC. This codes for CASSFGQGGYEQYF.

The rearrangement joins TRBV18 to TRBJ1-3; no definite D call. The length of the CDR3 is 15 residues. The germline V gene has CDR1 KGHSH and CDR2 LQKENI. With 3 bases removed from V and 0 bases from J, the gap between germline ends came to 9 bases. CDR3 region: CASSPNTDSGNTIYF. As DNA, the CDR3 is TGTGCCAGCTCACCTAACACCGACTCTGGAAACACCATATATTTT.

This chain joins TRBV11-3 and TRBJ2-2; 7 bases fit TRBD1. The V and J ends lost 5 bases and 6 bases, in that order; junction bases with no gene match: 6. The germline gives CDR1 SGHNT, CDR2 YENEEA. CDR3 length: 14 residues. The CDR3 reads CASSRGRGSGELFF. The CDR3 bases are TGTGCCAGCAGCAGGGGGCGAGGTTCCGGGGAGCTGTTTTTT. The variable domain in full, with the rest retrieved from reference TRBV11-3 and TRBJ2-2, is EAGVVQSPRYKIIEKKQPVAFWCNPISGHNTLYWYLQNLGQGPELLIRYENEEAVDDSQLPKDRFSAERLKGVDSTLKIQPAELGDSAVYLCASSRGRGSGELFFGEGSRLTVL.

The chain links TRBV12-3 or TRBV12-4 to TRBJ2-3; D ambiguous. The CDR3 has 13 residues. V was cut by 3 bases and J by 6 bases, with 10 bases left in between. In DNA form, the CDR3 reads TGTGCCAGCAGTTTGGGTCCCCGGGATACGCAGTATTTT. Protein product: CASSLGPRDTQYF.

This sequence joins TRBV7-6 and TRBJ2-1; D gene uncertain. Trimming pared 5 bases from V and 6 bases from J, leaving 17 bases between. This CDR3 contains 15 residues. Germline CDR1 reads SGHVS; CDR2 reads FNYEAQ. The CDR3 sequence: CASSPFLGVGNEQFF. The CDR3 DNA reads as TGTGCCAGCAGCCCATTCCTAGGCGTAGGCAATGAGCAGTTCTTC.

Here the CDR3 DNA reads TGTGCCAGCGGGGACAGGGGGTTTTATCAGCCCCAGCATTTT. It codes for CASGDRGFYQPQHF. The chain links TRBV6-5 to TRBJ1-5; 11 bases line up with TRBD1. Germline CDR1 MNHEY, CDR2 SVGAGI. The CDR3 has 14 amino acids. The junction had 5 bases not matched to a gene; V was cut back by 8 bases and J by 5 bases.

J is TRBJ2-2 and V is TRBV2; 10 bases agree with TRBD1. Per the germline V gene, CDR1 is SNHLY and CDR2 is FYNNEI. CDR3 length equals 14 residues. Germline trimming cut 6 bases from V and 6 bases from J; bases unmatched to any gene: 4. CDR3 DNA: TGTGCCAGCAGCCGGGACAGGGGCGCCGGGGAGCTGTTTTTT. Translating gives CASSRDRGAGELFF.

This chain connects TRBV5-1 to TRBJ1-1, with D tentatively TRBD1 (6 bases). CDR1 is SGHRS and CDR2 is YFSETQ in the germline V gene. Trimming stripped 4 bases from V and 4 bases from J, with 17 bases between. The CDR3 contains 15 residues. This CDR3 is CASSTRPDSTTEAFF. The CDR3 nucleotides read TGCGCCAGCAGCACACGACCGGACAGTACCACTGAAGCTTTCTTT.

V is TRBV5-1 and J is TRBJ2-5; tentative D call: TRBD2 (6 bases). This CDR3 has 15 amino acids. The V gene's germline CDR1 is SGHRS and CDR2 YFSETQ. V was trimmed by 2 bases and J by 8 bases, leaving 19 bases between them. The CDR3 sequence: CASSFGEARVGTQYF. The CDR3 DNA reads as TGCGCCAGCAGCTTCGGGGAGGCCCGGGTCGGAACCCAGTACTTC.

The chain employs TRBV6-5 and TRBJ1-2; D is undetermined. This CDR3 has 13 residues. CDR1 is MNHEY, CDR2 SVGAGI, per germline. V shed 8 bases and J shed 9 bases, with 19 bases lying between them. The CDR3 coding sequence is TGTGCCAGCGGGAAGGACCCCGCGCTTAGCTACACCTTC. Its protein product is CASGKDPALSYTF.

The chain combines TRBV6-1 with TRBJ1-6; possible D gene TRBD1, 5 bases. The CDR3 spans 19 residues. Germline loops: CDR1 MNHNS, CDR2 SASEGT. Trimming took 3 bases from V and 0 from J, leaving 18 bases between them. In DNA form, the CDR3 reads TGTGCCAGCAGTGACCCCCGGCGTCGGGGGAGCTCCTATAATTCACCCCTCCACTTT. Its protein product is CASSDPRRRGSSYNSPLHF.

V and J are TRBV9 and TRBJ2-5; 8 bases are a match to TRBD2. The CDR3 spans 15 residues. CDR1 is SGDLS, CDR2 YYNGEE, per germline. Trimming at V came to 0 bases and at J to 2 bases, leaving 3 bases not matched to a gene. CDR3 sequence (DNA): TGTGCCAGCAGCGTAGCGGGGGGGCCTCAAGAGACCCAGTACTTC. Its translation is CASSVAGGPQETQYF. The whole variable domain, filled in from reference TRBV9 and TRBJ2-5, reads DSGVTQTPKHLITATGQRVTLRCSPRSGDLSVYWYQQSLDQGLQFLIQYYNGEERAKGNILERFSAQQFPDLHSELNLSSLELGDSALYFCASSVAGGPQETQYFGPGTRLLVL.

This clone was counted only a few times. The J gene is TRBJ2-1, the V gene TRBV7-2, with TRBD1 matching over 8 bases. With 3 bases clipped from V and 7 bases from J, the junction kept 8 bases outside the gene matches. The CDR3 contains 15 residues. The germline gives CDR1 SGHTA, CDR2 FQGNSA. The CDR3 nucleotides read TGTGCCAGCAGCTTGGGCCAGGGGGCATGGAATGAGCAGTTCTTC. Translation gives CASSLGQGAWNEQFF.

The CDR3 DNA reads TGCGCCAGCAGCCCCGGAGGGCCCGGGGAGACCCAGTACTTC. This gives the protein CASSPGGPGETQYF. This chain links TRBV5-1 with TRBJ2-5, with TRBD2 as a possible D gene (6 bases). Germline loops: CDR1 SGHRS, CDR2 YFSETQ. The CDR3 has 14 amino acids. Trimming pared 4 bases from V and 5 bases from J, leaving 15 bases between. The complete variable domain, with remaining parts taken from reference TRBV5-1 and TRBJ2-5, reads KAGVTQTPRYLIKTRGQQVTLSCSPISGHRSVSWYQQTPGQGLQFLFEYFSETQRNKGNFPGRFSGRQFSNSRSEMNVSTLELGDSALYLCASSPGGPGETQYFGPGTRLLVL.

The rearrangement links TRBV6-6 to TRBJ2-7; tentative D call: TRBD1 (5 bases). V gave up 0 bases and J gave up 0 bases, with 12 bases separating them. The CDR3 totals 16 residues. Germline CDR1 is MNHNY and CDR2 is SVGAGI (reference sequence). The CDR3 sequence: CASSYSAGLGSYEQYF. The CDR3 nucleotides read TGTGCCAGCAGTTACTCGGCAGGGTTGGGCTCCTACGAGCAGTACTTC.

The chain links TRBV7-2 to TRBJ2-3; TRBD2 might be the D (7 bases). The CDR3 extends over 15 amino acids. With 5 bases removed from V and 4 bases from J, the gap between germline ends came to 16 bases. Germline V CDR1 and CDR2: SGHTA, FQGNSA. The CDR3 reads CASSPRGGASDTQYF. DNA for the CDR3: TGTGCCAGCAGCCCTAGGGGGGGGGCTTCAGATACGCAGTATTTT. Complete variable domain (other parts from reference TRBV7-2 and TRBJ2-3): GAGVSQSPSNKVTEKGKDVELRCDPISGHTALYWYRQSLGQGLEFLIYFQGNSAPDKSGLPSDRFSAERTGGSVSTLTIQRTQQEDSAVYLCASSPRGGASDTQYFGPGTRLTVL.

This clone has only one observation. The CDR3, as DNA: TGTGCCAGCAGCTTTAGCGGGGGAGCAGATACGCAGTATTTT. This translates into CASSFSGGADTQYF. V gene TRBV7-2 combines with J gene TRBJ2-3; TRBD2 matches at 9 bases. The CDR3 sequence is 14 residues long. V lost 3 bases to trimming and J lost 4 bases; unmatched junction nucleotides: 2. Germline CDR1 SGHTA, CDR2 FQGNSA.

This sequence joins TRBV9 and TRBJ2-5, with 7 bases identical to TRBD2. The CDR3 length is 14 residues. Germline trimming cut 3 bases from V and 5 bases from J; bases unmatched to any gene: 7. Germline V gives CDR1 SGDLS, CDR2 YYNGEE. The CDR3 nucleotides are TGTGCCAGCAGCGCCTGGGACGGGAGGGAGACCCAGTACTTC. Its translation: CASSAWDGRETQYF.

V is TRBV29-1 and J is TRBJ1-2; D is possibly TRBD1 (5 bases). The V end was cut by 6 bases, the J end by 8 bases, with 25 bases between. The germline V gene has CDR1 SQVTM and CDR2 ANQGSEA. This CDR3 has 15 amino acids. CDR3 coding DNA: TGCAGCGTGGGCGGTGAGAGGGGCTCGAAGGGCGGCTACACCTTC. It encodes CSVGGERGSKGGYTF.

J is TRBJ2-1 and V is TRBV9; TRBD2 agrees at 14 bases. This CDR3 has 19 residues. CDR1 is SGDLS, CDR2 YYNGEE, per germline. V was pared by 4 bases and J by 0 bases, with 9 bases of the junction left unmatched. CDR3 loop: CASSRSGLAGVGSYNEQFF. DNA for the CDR3: TGTGCCAGCAGCAGGTCGGGACTAGCGGGAGTGGGCTCCTACAATGAGCAGTTCTTC.

V gene TRBV7-8 combines with J gene TRBJ1-6; the D is unclear. V was clipped by 0 bases and J by 10 bases, with 16 bases between them. Germline V gives CDR1 SGHVS, CDR2 FQNEAQ. This CDR3 has 16 residues. CDR3 sequence: CASSLALGRLQSPLHF. The CDR3 region has the DNA TGTGCCAGCAGCTTAGCGCTGGGCAGACTACAGTCACCCCTCCACTTT.

The chain has TRBV28 and TRBJ1-2; TRBD1 might be the D (6 bases). Trimming left V 4 bases short and J 8 bases short, with 20 bases between. The CDR3 loop spans 15 amino acids. Per the germline V gene, CDR1 is MDHEN and CDR2 is SYDVKM. The CDR3 region is CASSSYGGGAGGYTF. CDR3 nucleotides: TGTGCCAGCAGTTCCTATGGTGGGGGCGCAGGGGGCTACACCTTC.

The chain uses TRBV3-1 (or the pseudogene TRBV3-2) and TRBJ2-5; D may correspond to TRBD1 or TRBD2 (5 bases each). The CDR3 is 14 amino acids. Germline values: CDR1 LGHDT, CDR2 YNNKEL (reference sequence). V was shortened by 3 bases and J by 4 bases, with 12 bases between the two germline ends. This CDR3 is CASSHLGAGETQYF. CDR3 bases: TGTGCCAGCAGCCACCTCGGGGCCGGAGAGACCCAGTACTTC.

This clone was counted a single time. V is TRBV7-2 and J is TRBJ2-4; the match to TRBD1 covers 7 bases. CDR3 length: 18 amino acids. V gave up 5 bases and J gave up 0 bases; unmatched junction bases: 13. Germline CDR1 reads SGHTA; CDR2 reads FQGNSA. The CDR3 bases are TGTGCCAGCAGCGCCACCGGGACAGCGGTTGTAGCCAAAAACATTCAGTACTTC. Protein sequence: CASSATGTAVVAKNIQYF.